This TCR beta chain was recovered during a study of blood T cell repertoires in COVID-19. The wider study: T cells, B-cell-depleted T cells, or PBMCs provided the cDNA or gDNA that served as material.

Profiling relied on immunoSEQ multiplex PCR, and the TCRdb table lists in-frame clones only, not all of them. Of fewer than 350,000 clones listed, 75% to 90% are singletons. Enrolled through a virtual design, the participants were between roughly 18 and 90 years of age and came from about two dozen US areas. Germline V gene sequence: CDR1 SGHDN, CDR2 FVKESK. This CDR3 contains 14 residues. V lost 5 bases to trimming and J lost 5 bases, with 15 bases between them. The sample was PBMCs or T cells enriched from blood (not recorded which). The V and J genes are TRBV14 and TRBJ1-2; a possible D gene is TRBD1 (5 bases). This TCR came from a woman between 40 and 55 years old who had recovered from COVID-19. The CDR3 protein is CASSIRQSNYGYTF. The DNA for the CDR3 is TGTGCCAGCAGCATTCGACAGTCCAATTATGGCTACACCTTC.